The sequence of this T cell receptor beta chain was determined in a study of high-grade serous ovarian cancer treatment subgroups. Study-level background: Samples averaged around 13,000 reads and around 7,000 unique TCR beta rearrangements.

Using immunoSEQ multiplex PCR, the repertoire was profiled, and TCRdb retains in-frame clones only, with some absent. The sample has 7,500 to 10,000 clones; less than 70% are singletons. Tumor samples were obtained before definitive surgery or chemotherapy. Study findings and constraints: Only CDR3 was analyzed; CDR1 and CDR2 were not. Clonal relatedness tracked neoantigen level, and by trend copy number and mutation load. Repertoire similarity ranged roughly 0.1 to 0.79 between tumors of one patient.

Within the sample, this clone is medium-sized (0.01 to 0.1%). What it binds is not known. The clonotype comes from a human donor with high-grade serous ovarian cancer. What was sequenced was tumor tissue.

In DNA, the CDR3 is TGTGCCAGCAGCACGACTAGCTACGAGCAGTACTTC. It codes for CASSTTSYEQYF. The rearrangement links TRBV7-9 to TRBJ2-7; maybe TRBD2 (6 bases). The CDR3 has 12 residues. V gave up 5 bases and J gave up 3 bases, with 8 bases separating them. Germline loops: CDR1 SEHNR, CDR2 FQNEAQ (reference sequence).